The next 15 T cell receptor beta chains were all read from a single sample in a study of shared clonotypes between healthy human individuals. Sequencing was performed with immunoSEQ multiplex PCR; in TCRdb, only in-frame clones are kept and a portion is missing. The sample shows 450,000 to 500,000 clones, approximately 78% of them seen only once. The sequenced sample was PBMCs. Receptors originate from a middle-aged woman in good health. Some clones in this sample may be carry-over from other donors' samples.

J is TRBJ2-3 and V is TRBV5-1; D ambiguous. This CDR3 region has 14 residues. Trimming stripped 1 base from V and 2 bases from J, with 8 bases between. Germline V gene sequence: CDR1 SGHRS, CDR2 YFSETQ. This chain's CDR3 is CASSLMDHTDTQYF. The CDR3 nucleotides are TGCGCCAGCAGCTTGATGGATCACACAGATACGCAGTATTTT. Looking up the rest from reference TRBV5-1 and TRBJ2-3 gives the full variable domain: KAGVTQTPRYLIKTRGQQVTLSCSPISGHRSVSWYQQTPGQGLQFLFEYFSETQRNKGNFPGRFSGRQFSNSRSEMNVSTLELGDSALYLCASSLMDHTDTQYFGPGTRLTVL.

The V and J genes are TRBV27 and TRBJ1-2; D gene ambiguous. The V gene lost 0 bases and the J gene lost 0 bases, with 14 bases spanning the gap. This CDR3 comprises 17 residues. The germline CDR1 and CDR2 sequences are MNHEY and SMNVEV (reference sequence). CDR3 loop: CASSLSRPAYTNYGYTF. Written as DNA, the CDR3 is TGTGCCAGCAGTTTATCAAGGCCAGCCTATACTAACTATGGCTACACCTTC.

The chain joins TRBV5-1 to TRBJ1-5; possibly TRBD1 for D (5 bases). The V gene's germline CDR1 is SGHRS and CDR2 YFSETQ. The CDR3 loop spans 13 amino acids. V was shortened by 2 bases and J by 7 bases, with 10 bases between the two germline ends. CDR3 coding DNA: TGCGCCAGCAGCTTCAGGGTGGGGCAGCCCCAGCATTTT. It encodes CASSFRVGQPQHF.

The chain links TRBV29-1 to TRBJ2-1; 8 nucleotides match TRBD2. Germline V gene lookup returns CDR1 SQVTM and CDR2 ANQGSEA. This CDR3 is 14 amino acids long. Trimming at V came to 2 bases and at J to 7 bases, leaving 7 bases not matched to a gene. CDR3 in amino acids: CSVERAGVGNEQFF. DNA of the CDR3: TGCAGCGTTGAAAGAGCGGGAGTCGGTAATGAGCAGTTCTTC.

The gene calls are TRBV28 and TRBJ1-1; unclear D gene. With 7 bases removed from V and 1 base from J, the gap between germline ends came to 10 bases. CDR3 size: 13 residues. Germline V gene sequence: CDR1 MDHEN, CDR2 SYDVKM. CDR3 nucleotides: TGTGCCAGCACCCCACCACCGAACACTGAAGCTTTCTTT. This codes for CASTPPPNTEAFF.

The J gene is TRBJ2-3, the V gene TRBV5-1, with 13 bases aligning to TRBD2. The CDR3 totals 15 residues. V was clipped by 4 bases and J by 8 bases; unmatched bases: 7. CDR1 and CDR2 from the germline V gene are SGHRS and YFSETQ. In DNA, the CDR3 is TGCGCCAGCAGCCGGACTAGCGGGAGTTACGGTACGCAGTATTTT. Its translation: CASSRTSGSYGTQYF.

The chain links TRBV7-9 to TRBJ1-1, with 7 bases matching TRBD1. The V gene's germline CDR1 is SEHNR and CDR2 FQNEAQ (reference sequence). J gave up 1 base and V 1 base, and 6 bases lay outside the gene matches. The CDR3 spans 16 residues. The CDR3 bases are TGTGCCAGCAGCTTAGGGCGACAGGGCCCGAACACTGAAGCTTTCTTT. It translates to CASSLGRQGPNTEAFF.

V is TRBV6-5 and J is TRBJ1-4, with TRBD1 identical over 7 bases. Germline CDR1 and CDR2: MNHEY and SVGAGI. The junction had 8 bases not matched to a gene; V was cut back by 6 bases and J by 7 bases. This CDR3 has 14 amino acids. CDR3 region: CASSPRDRGEKLFF. CDR3 sequence (DNA): TGTGCCAGCAGCCCCCGGGACAGAGGTGAAAAACTGTTTTTT.

This clone showed up just a few times. The chain joins TRBV7-2 to TRBJ1-2, with D tentatively TRBD1 (6 bases). The CDR3 has 15 residues. Germline V CDR1 and CDR2: SGHTA, FQGNSA. Trimming cost V 5 bases and J 7 bases, with 20 bases left between them. The CDR3 nucleotides read TGTGCCAGCAGCGCCGACGTGGGGGCGCGGGGTGGCTACACCTTC. Amino acid sequence: CASSADVGARGGYTF.

Comments on this clone: In this CDR3 the conserved last residue, phenylalanine or tryptophan, is missing, so a read error is likely. This chain joins TRBV25-1 and TRBJ2-7; TRBD2 matches at 8 bases. The CDR3 has 16 amino acids. V lost 3 bases to trimming and J lost 5 bases; unmatched junction nucleotides: 12. The germline V gene has CDR1 MGHDK and CDR2 SYGVNS. Here the CDR3 reads CASSDLTSGHRDEQYL. The CDR3 nucleotides are TGTGCCAGCAGTGACCTCACTAGCGGCCATAGGGACGAGCAGTACTTA.

The chain couples TRBV7-9 to TRBJ2-7; D call uncertain. Trimming took off 3 bases at V and 2 bases at J, with 14 bases between the two ends. Germline V gives CDR1 SEHNR, CDR2 FQNEAQ (reference sequence). This CDR3 comprises 15 residues. CDR3 sequence: CASSLSHTLAYEQYF. CDR3 coding DNA: TGTGCCAGCAGCTTGTCCCACACTTTGGCCTACGAGCAGTACTTC.

This clone was seen a few times. The V and J genes are TRBV29-1 and TRBJ2-1; 12 positions match TRBD2. Germline V CDR1 and CDR2: SQVTM, ANQGSEA. The length of the CDR3 is 21 residues. Unmatched junction bases numbered 18, after V lost 3 bases and J lost 0 bases. CDR3 sequence (DNA): TGCAGCGTTGAGGGACGGGCTAGCGGGAGGGCCGCCTGGAGCTCCTACAATGAGCAGTTCTTC. It codes for CSVEGRASGRAAWSSYNEQFF.

The rearrangement links TRBV15 to TRBJ1-4; D remains unclear. The CDR3 runs 12 residues. Trimming shortened V by 0 bases and J by 7 bases, and 3 bases separated the two germline ends. Germline CDR1 LNHNV, CDR2 YYDKDF (reference sequence). CDR3: CATSRDVEKLFF. CDR3 bases: TGTGCCACCAGCAGAGACGTTGAAAAACTGTTTTTT.

The chain has TRBV29-1 and TRBJ1-1; D gene uncertain. Germline CDR1 reads SQVTM; CDR2 reads ANQGSEA. V was trimmed by 7 bases and J by 4 bases, leaving 13 bases between them. The CDR3 has 12 residues. Here the CDR3 DNA reads TGCAGCGCCCTGGAGGGCACCACTGAAGCTTTCTTT. This encodes CSALEGTTEAFF.

This clone was seen only once. The chain is built from TRBV5-1 and TRBJ2-3; 8 bases are a match to TRBD2. This CDR3 spans 19 amino acids. Unmatched junction bases numbered 14, after V lost 0 bases and J lost 2 bases. Germline values: CDR1 SGHRS, CDR2 YFSETQ. This CDR3 reads CASSLASSALAGFTDTQYF. CDR3 bases: TGCGCCAGCAGCTTGGCCTCCTCGGCATTAGCGGGGTTCACAGATACGCAGTATTTT.